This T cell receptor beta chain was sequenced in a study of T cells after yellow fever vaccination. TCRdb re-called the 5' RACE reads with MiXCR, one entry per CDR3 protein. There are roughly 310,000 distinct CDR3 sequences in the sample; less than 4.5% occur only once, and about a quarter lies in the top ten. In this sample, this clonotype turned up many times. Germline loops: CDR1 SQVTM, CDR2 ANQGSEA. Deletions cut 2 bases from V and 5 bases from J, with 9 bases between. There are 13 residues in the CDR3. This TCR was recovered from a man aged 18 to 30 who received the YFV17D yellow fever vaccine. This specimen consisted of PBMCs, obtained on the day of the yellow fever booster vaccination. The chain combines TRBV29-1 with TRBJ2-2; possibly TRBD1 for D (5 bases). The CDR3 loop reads CSVETGRTGELFF. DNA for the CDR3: TGCAGCGTTGAAACAGGTCGGACCGGGGAGCTGTTTTTT.